The 10 T cell receptor beta chains in this list originate from one sample, sequenced in a study of blood T cell repertoires in COVID-19. Only in-frame clones appear in the TCRdb table, and some are missing; sequencing was by immunoSEQ multiplex PCR. The sample lists roughly 190,000 clones; about 88% were seen once. Sequencing was performed on peripheral blood. The receptors originated from a woman aged 40 to 50 who had recovered from COVID-19.

J is TRBJ1-1 and V is TRBV5-1, with D perhaps TRBD1 (5 bases). CDR3 size: 15 residues. Germline-derived CDR1 and CDR2 are SGHRS and YFSETQ. The V end lost 4 bases, the J end lost 0 bases, and 13 bases lay between the germline ends. CDR3 bases: TGCGCCAGCAGCCTAGGGGCGACTGTGAACACTGAAGCTTTCTTT. Amino acids: CASSLGATVNTEAFF.

V usage is TRBV29-1 and J usage is TRBJ2-2, with no clear D. Trimming left V 3 bases short and J 3 bases short, with 8 bases between. Per the germline V gene, CDR1 is SQVTM and CDR2 is ANQGSEA. This CDR3 comprises 13 residues. CDR3 sequence: CSVESIHTGELFF. In DNA, the CDR3 is TGCAGCGTTGAGTCTATTCACACCGGGGAGCTGTTTTTT.

The chain has TRBV2 and TRBJ2-7; maybe TRBD2 (5 bases). This CDR3 region has 15 residues. Germline V gene data show CDR1 as SNHLY and CDR2 as FYNNEI. The V end was cut by 7 bases, the J end by 1 base, with 17 bases between. The CDR3 nucleotides are TGTGCCAGCAAAAGCGGTGCAGCTCTTTCCTACGAGCAGTACTTC. Its protein is CASKSGAALSYEQYF.

This clone was seen only a few times. This sequence joins TRBV7-9 and TRBJ2-5; 7 bases align to TRBD2. Per germline, CDR1 SEHNR and CDR2 FQNEAQ (reference sequence). Trimming removed 2 bases from V and 2 bases from J; junction bases left unmatched: 8. The CDR3 contains 16 residues. CDR3 region: CASSLREGMGQETQYF. For the CDR3, the DNA is TGTGCCAGCAGCTTAAGGGAGGGGATGGGACAAGAGACCCAGTACTTC.

V and J are TRBV18 and TRBJ2-7; D is possibly TRBD1 (5 bases). The CDR3 has 13 residues. Germline V gene data show CDR1 as KGHSH and CDR2 as LQKENI. V dropped 3 bases and J dropped 7 bases, with 13 bases sitting between them. The chain's CDR3 is CASSPAEQGEQYF. For the CDR3, the DNA is TGTGCCAGCTCACCGGCGGAGCAGGGAGAGCAGTACTTC.

The J gene is TRBJ2-5, the V gene TRBV18; TRBD2 matches 9 bases. After removal of 3 bases from V and 4 bases from J, the junction contained 9 bases not matched to a gene. Germline values: CDR1 KGHSH, CDR2 LQKENI. The CDR3 has 16 residues. CDR3 sequence: CASSPRPAGGGETQYF. CDR3 nucleotide sequence: TGTGCCAGCTCACCGCGGCCAGCGGGAGGTGGAGAGACCCAGTACTTC.

The chain is built from TRBV5-5 and TRBJ1-4, with a weak D call TRBD1 (6 bases). The germline V gene has CDR1 SGHKS and CDR2 YYEKEE (reference sequence). Trimming stripped 5 bases from V and 8 bases from J, with 19 bases between. The length of the CDR3 is 15 residues. The CDR3 loop reads CASSFWDKEREKLFF. As DNA, the CDR3 is TGTGCCAGCAGTTTTTGGGACAAAGAGAGAGAAAAACTGTTTTTT.

The V call is TRBV20-1, the J call TRBJ1-1; possibly TRBD1 for D (6 bases). The CDR3 extends over 11 amino acids. CDR1 DFQATT and CDR2 SNEGSKA come from the germline V gene (reference sequence). V gave up 5 bases and J gave up 11 bases, with 15 bases separating them. In DNA form, the CDR3 reads TGCAGTGCTCGGGGGGGGCCGGGGGCTTTCTTT. As protein: CSARGGPGAFF.

V gene TRBV29-1 combines with J gene TRBJ2-1, with 10 bases lining up with TRBD1. Germline V gene data show CDR1 as SQVTM and CDR2 as ANQGSEA. The CDR3 has 13 residues. V dropped 5 bases and J dropped 6; count of bases not matched to a gene: 4. As DNA, the CDR3 is TGCAGCGTTCCCCGGGACAGGGGCAATGAGCAGTTCTTC. It encodes CSVPRDRGNEQFF.

The genes are TRBV19 and TRBJ1-5; TRBD1 agrees at 9 bases. This CDR3 contains 16 residues. Germline V gene sequence: CDR1 LNHDA, CDR2 SQIVND (reference sequence). Unmatched junction bases numbered 9, after V lost 3 bases and J lost 6 bases. This chain's CDR3 is CASSMGTGQLRQPQHF. The CDR3 region has the DNA TGTGCCAGTAGTATGGGGACAGGGCAGCTACGTCAGCCCCAGCATTTT.